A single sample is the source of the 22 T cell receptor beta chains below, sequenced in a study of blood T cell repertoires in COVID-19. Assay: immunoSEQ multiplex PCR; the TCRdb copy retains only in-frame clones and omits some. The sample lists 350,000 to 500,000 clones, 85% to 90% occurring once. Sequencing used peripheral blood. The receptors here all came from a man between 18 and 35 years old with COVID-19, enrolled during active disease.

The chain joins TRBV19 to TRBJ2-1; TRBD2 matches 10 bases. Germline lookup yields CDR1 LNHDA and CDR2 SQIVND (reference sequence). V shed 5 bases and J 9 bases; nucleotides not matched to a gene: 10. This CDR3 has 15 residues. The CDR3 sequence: CASSLAAGGFFEQFF. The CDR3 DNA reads TGTGCCAGTAGTTTAGCAGCGGGGGGGTTTTTTGAGCAGTTCTTC.

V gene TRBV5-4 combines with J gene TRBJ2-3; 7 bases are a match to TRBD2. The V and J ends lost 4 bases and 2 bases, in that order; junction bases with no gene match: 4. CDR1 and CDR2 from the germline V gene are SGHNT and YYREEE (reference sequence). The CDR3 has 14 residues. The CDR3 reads CASSASGNTDTQYF. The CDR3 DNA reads TGTGCCAGCAGCGCTAGCGGAAACACAGATACGCAGTATTTT.

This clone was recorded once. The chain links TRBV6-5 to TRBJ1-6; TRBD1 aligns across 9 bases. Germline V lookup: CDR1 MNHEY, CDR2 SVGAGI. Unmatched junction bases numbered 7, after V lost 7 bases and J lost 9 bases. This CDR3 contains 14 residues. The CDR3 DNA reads TGTGCCAGCAATCCGGGACAGGGCGGTTCACCCCTCCACTTT. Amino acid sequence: CASNPGQGGSPLHF.

The CDR3 nucleotides are TGCGCCAGCAGATCTACGGGGACTTTCTCTGGAAACACCATATATTTT. This gives the protein CASRSTGTFSGNTIYF. J is TRBJ1-3 and V is TRBV5-1, with D tentatively TRBD1 (5 bases). Trimming removed 5 bases at V and 0 bases at J, with 15 bases between. The CDR3 spans 16 residues. CDR1 and CDR2 from the germline V gene are SGHRS and YFSETQ.

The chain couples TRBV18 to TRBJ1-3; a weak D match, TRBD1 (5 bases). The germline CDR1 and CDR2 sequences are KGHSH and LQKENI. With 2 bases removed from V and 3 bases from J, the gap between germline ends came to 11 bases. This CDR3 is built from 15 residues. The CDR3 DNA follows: TGTGCCAGCTCACCAGAAGGGGCTGGTGGAAACACCATATATTTT. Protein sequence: CASSPEGAGGNTIYF.

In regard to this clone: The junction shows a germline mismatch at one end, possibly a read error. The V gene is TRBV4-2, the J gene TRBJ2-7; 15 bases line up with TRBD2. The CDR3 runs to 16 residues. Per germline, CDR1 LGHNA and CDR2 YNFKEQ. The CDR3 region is CASSESGWTSGGAALF. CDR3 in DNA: TGTGCCAGCAGTGAATCTGGGTGGACTAGCGGGGGGGCGGCTCTCTTC.

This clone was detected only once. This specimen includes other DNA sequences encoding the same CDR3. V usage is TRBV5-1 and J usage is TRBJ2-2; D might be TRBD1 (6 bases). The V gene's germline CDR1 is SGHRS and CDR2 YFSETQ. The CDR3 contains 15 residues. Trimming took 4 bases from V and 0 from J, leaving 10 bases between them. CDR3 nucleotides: TGCGCCAGCAGCCCCAGGACAGCGAACACCGGGGAGCTGTTTTTT. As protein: CASSPRTANTGELFF. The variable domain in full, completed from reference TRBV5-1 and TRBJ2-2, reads KAGVTQTPRYLIKTRGQQVTLSCSPISGHRSVSWYQQTPGQGLQFLFEYFSETQRNKGNFPGRFSGRQFSNSRSEMNVSTLELGDSALYLCASSPRTANTGELFFGEGSRLTVL.

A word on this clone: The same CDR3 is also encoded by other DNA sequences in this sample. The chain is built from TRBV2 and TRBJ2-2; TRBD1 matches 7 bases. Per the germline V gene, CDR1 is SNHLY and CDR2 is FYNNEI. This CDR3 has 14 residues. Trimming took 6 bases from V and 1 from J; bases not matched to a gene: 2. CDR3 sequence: CASRRDRNTGELFF. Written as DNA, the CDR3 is TGTGCCAGCAGACGGGACAGGAACACCGGGGAGCTGTTTTTT.

The CDR3 sequence: CASRGVIYGYTF. DNA for the CDR3: TGTGCCAGCAGGGGCGTTATTTATGGCTACACCTTC. V and J are TRBV6-5 and TRBJ1-2; unclear D gene. V was shortened by 6 bases and J by 5 bases, with 10 bases between the two germline ends. The CDR3 runs 12 residues. Germline CDR1 is MNHEY and CDR2 is SVGAGI.

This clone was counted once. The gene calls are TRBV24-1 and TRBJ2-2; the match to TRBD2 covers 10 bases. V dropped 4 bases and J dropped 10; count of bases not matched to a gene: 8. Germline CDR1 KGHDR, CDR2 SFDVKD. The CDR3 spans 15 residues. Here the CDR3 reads CATSDGLAVGTELFF. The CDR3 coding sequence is TGTGCCACCAGTGACGGACTAGCGGTTGGGACGGAGCTGTTTTTT.

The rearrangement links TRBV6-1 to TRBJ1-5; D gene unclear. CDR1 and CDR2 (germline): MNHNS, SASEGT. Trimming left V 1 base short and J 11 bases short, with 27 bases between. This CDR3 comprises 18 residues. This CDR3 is CASSEVRGVNRRAPAQHF. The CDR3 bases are TGTGCCAGCAGTGAAGTGCGTGGTGTCAATCGCCGCGCTCCGGCCCAGCATTTT.

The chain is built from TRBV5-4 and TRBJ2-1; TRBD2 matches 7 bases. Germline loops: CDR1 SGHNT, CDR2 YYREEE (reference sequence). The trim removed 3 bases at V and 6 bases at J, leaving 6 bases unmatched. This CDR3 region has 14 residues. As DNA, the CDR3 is TGTGCCAGCAGCTCGGAAGCGGGAAGCAATGAGCAGTTCTTC. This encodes CASSSEAGSNEQFF. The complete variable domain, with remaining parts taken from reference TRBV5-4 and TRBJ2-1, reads ETGVTQSPTHLIKTRGQQVTLRCSSQSGHNTVSWYQQALGQGPQFIFQYYREEENGRGNFPPRFSGLQFPNYSSELNVNALELDDSALYLCASSSEAGSNEQFFGPGTRLTVL.

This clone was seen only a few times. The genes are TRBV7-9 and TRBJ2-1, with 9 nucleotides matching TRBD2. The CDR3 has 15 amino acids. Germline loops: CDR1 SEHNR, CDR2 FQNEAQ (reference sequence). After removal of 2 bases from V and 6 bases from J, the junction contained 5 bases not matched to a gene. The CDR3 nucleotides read TGTGCCAGCAGCTTAAGGTCTAGCGGGATCAATGAGCAGTTCTTC. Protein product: CASSLRSSGINEQFF.

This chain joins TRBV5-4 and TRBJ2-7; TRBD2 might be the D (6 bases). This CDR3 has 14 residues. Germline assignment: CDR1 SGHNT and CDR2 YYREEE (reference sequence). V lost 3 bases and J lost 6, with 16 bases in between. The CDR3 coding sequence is TGTGCCAGCAGCTACGGGACGGACTACACCGAGCAGTACTTC. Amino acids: CASSYGTDYTEQYF.

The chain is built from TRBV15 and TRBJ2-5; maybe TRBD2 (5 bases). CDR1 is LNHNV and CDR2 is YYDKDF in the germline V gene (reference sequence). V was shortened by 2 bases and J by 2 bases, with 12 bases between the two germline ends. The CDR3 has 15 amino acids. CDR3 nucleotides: TGTGCCACCAGCAGATTGACTATCACTCAAGAGACCCAGTACTTC. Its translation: CATSRLTITQETQYF.

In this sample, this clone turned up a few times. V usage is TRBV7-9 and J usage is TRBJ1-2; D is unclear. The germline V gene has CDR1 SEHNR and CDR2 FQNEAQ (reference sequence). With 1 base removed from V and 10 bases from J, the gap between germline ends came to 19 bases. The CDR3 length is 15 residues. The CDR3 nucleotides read TGTGCCAGCAGCTTAGATATTCTACTGGGCCAGCTCTACACCTTC. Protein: CASSLDILLGQLYTF.

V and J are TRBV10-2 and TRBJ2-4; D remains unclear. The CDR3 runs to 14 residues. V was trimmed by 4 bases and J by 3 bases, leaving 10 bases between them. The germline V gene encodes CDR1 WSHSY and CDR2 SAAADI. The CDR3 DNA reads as TGCGCCAGCAGTGTTCCGTCGGGCAAAAACATTCAGTACTTC. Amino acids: CASSVPSGKNIQYF.

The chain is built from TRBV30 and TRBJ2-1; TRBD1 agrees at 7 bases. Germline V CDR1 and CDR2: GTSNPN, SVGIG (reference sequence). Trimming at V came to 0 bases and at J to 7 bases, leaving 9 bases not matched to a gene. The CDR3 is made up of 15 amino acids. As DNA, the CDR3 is TGTGCCTGGAGTGTAAGGCGAGGGGGCAGAAATGAGCAGTTCTTC. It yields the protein CAWSVRRGGRNEQFF.

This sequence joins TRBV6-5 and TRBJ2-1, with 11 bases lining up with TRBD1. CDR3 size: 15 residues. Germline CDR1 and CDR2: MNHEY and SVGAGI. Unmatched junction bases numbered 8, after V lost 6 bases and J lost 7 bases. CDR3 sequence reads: CASSPDRGLVNEQFF. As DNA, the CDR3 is TGTGCCAGCAGCCCGGACAGGGGGCTGGTGAATGAGCAGTTCTTC.

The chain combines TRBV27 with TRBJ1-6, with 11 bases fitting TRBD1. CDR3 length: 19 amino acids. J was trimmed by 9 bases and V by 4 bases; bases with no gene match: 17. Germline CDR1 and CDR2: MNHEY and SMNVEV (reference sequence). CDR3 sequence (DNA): TGTGCCAGCAGTTGGTTTGGGGCAGGACAGGGGGCTGTAGGTTCACCCCTCCACTTT. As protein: CASSWFGAGQGAVGSPLHF.

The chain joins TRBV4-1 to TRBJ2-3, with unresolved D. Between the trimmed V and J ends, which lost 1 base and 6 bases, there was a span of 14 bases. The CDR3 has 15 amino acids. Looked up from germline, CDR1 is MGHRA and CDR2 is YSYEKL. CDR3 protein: CASSQVVEVTDTQYF. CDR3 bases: TGCGCCAGCAGCCAAGTAGTCGAAGTCACGGATACGCAGTATTTT.

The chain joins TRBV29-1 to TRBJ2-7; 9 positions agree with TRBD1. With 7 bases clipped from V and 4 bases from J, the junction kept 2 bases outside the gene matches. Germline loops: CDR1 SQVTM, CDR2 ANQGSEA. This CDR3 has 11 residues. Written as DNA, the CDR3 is TGCAGCGCTGGACAGGGGTACGAGCAGTACTTC. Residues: CSAGQGYEQYF.